These 22 T cell receptor beta chains were all obtained from the same sample, sequenced in a study of cytomegalovirus exposure and HLA in healthy donors. The PCR was carried out with 60 Vbeta primers and 13 Jbeta primers. Clones were read by immunoSEQ multiplex PCR, and TCRdb kept only the in-frame ones, dropping some. The sample yields 100,000 to 150,000 clones, around 87% seen once. Sequencing input: PBMCs. Receptor source: a young woman in good health and CMV-seronegative.

V is TRBV19 and J is TRBJ2-2; TRBD1 aligns across 7 bases. The CDR3 runs 17 residues. The V and J ends lost 3 bases and 4 bases, in that order; junction bases with no gene match: 11. In germline, CDR1 is LNHDA, CDR2 SQIVND (reference sequence). Written as DNA, the CDR3 is TGTGCCAGTAGTATCCTCGTTGCACAGGGGAGCACCGGGGAGCTGTTTTTT. Translated, it gives CASSILVAQGSTGELFF.

The J gene is TRBJ2-7, the V gene TRBV2, with D tentatively TRBD1 (6 bases). Trimming cost V 6 bases and J 6 bases, with 15 bases left between them. Germline CDR1 and CDR2: SNHLY and FYNNEI. This CDR3 is 13 amino acids long. The CDR3 sequence is CASRMVTGSEQYF. For the CDR3, the DNA is TGTGCCAGCAGGATGGTTACAGGGAGCGAGCAGTACTTC.

This chain uses TRBV29-1 with TRBJ2-7, with D maybe TRBD1 (5 bases). Germline-derived CDR1 and CDR2 are SQVTM and ANQGSEA. The CDR3 length is 13 residues. The V end lost 2 bases, the J end lost 3 bases, and 11 bases lay between the germline ends. In DNA, the CDR3 is TGCAGCGTTGAAAGGTACCAGGGCTACGAGCAGTACTTC. It encodes CSVERYQGYEQYF.

This rearrangement joins TRBV18 to TRBJ2-4; D possibly corresponds to TRBD1 (5 bases). V shed 3 bases and J shed 0 bases, with 9 bases lying between them. The CDR3 runs 15 residues. Germline lookup yields CDR1 KGHSH and CDR2 LQKENI. DNA for the CDR3: TGTGCCAGCTCACCCAGGGATTTAGCCAAAAACATTCAGTACTTC. Amino acids: CASSPRDLAKNIQYF.

This clone was found once. One junction end disagrees with the germline gene, perhaps due to a read error. The J gene is TRBJ1-5, the V gene TRBV18; 7 positions match TRBD1. The germline CDR1 and CDR2 sequences are KGHSH and LQKENI. The CDR3 is 14 amino acids. The CDR3: CASSPLQGDQPQHF. The CDR3 DNA is TGTGCCAGCTCGCCACTCCAGGGGGATCAGCCCCAGCATTTT. Based on the CDR3 plus reference TRBV18 and TRBJ1-5, the full variable domain is NAGVMQNPRHLVRRRGQEARLRCSPMKGHSHVYWYRQLPEEGLKFMVYLQKENIIDESGMPKERFSAEFPKEGPSILRIQQVVRGDSAAYFCASSPLQGDQPQHFGDGTRLSIL.

The chain has TRBV29-1 and TRBJ2-1; 9 nucleotides align to TRBD1. Germline-derived CDR1 and CDR2 are SQVTM and ANQGSEA. Trimming at V came to 7 bases and at J to 2 bases, leaving 3 bases not matched to a gene. The CDR3 is 13 residues long. The CDR3 DNA is TGCAGCGCTCGGGACAGGGCCTACAATGAGCAGTTCTTC. Protein: CSARDRAYNEQFF.

This clone was detected once. This chain joins TRBV5-4 and TRBJ1-2; no clear D gene. The CDR3 runs to 15 residues. Deletions cut 4 bases from V and 2 bases from J, with 15 bases between. In germline, CDR1 is SGHNT, CDR2 YYREEE (reference sequence). In DNA, the CDR3 is TGTGCCAGCAGCCCCCTGGTTGCGGTAAACTATGGCTACACCTTC. Its protein product is CASSPLVAVNYGYTF.

The CDR3 protein is CATSGTLNTEAFF. Here the CDR3 DNA reads TGTGCCACCAGCGGGACACTGAACACTGAAGCTTTCTTT. The rearrangement joins TRBV15 to TRBJ1-1; tentative D call: TRBD1 (6 bases). V was trimmed by 5 bases and J by 0 bases, leaving 7 bases between them. Germline V lookup: CDR1 LNHNV, CDR2 YYDKDF (reference sequence). The CDR3 sequence is 13 residues long.

The rearrangement links TRBV6-5 to TRBJ1-1; 7 bases line up with TRBD1. V shed 4 bases and J 0 bases; nucleotides not matched to a gene: 8. CDR1 and CDR2 from the germline V gene are MNHEY and SVGAGI. The CDR3 has 16 amino acids. The CDR3 DNA reads TGTGCCAGCAGTTTTACTTCGGGACAGTTGAACACTGAAGCTTTCTTT. Protein product: CASSFTSGQLNTEAFF.

J is TRBJ2-1 and V is TRBV4-1, with D uncertain. The germline V and J ends were trimmed by 2 bases and 5 bases, with 4 bases remaining between them. There are 12 residues in the CDR3. CDR1 and CDR2 from the germline V gene are MGHRA and YSYEKL. In DNA, the CDR3 is TGCGCCAGCAGCCAAAGCGACAATGAGCAGTTCTTC. Translated: CASSQSDNEQFF.

The chain is built from TRBV7-3 and TRBJ2-1, with 10 positions matching TRBD2. Trimming took 2 bases from V and 5 from J; bases not matched to a gene: 3. Germline assignment: CDR1 SGHTA and CDR2 FQGTGA. The CDR3 spans 15 residues. CDR3 DNA sequence: TGTGCCAGCAGCTTAGGACTAGCGGTACACAATGAGCAGTTCTTC. The encoded protein is CASSLGLAVHNEQFF.

V and J are TRBV7-9 and TRBJ1-2, with D tentatively TRBD1 (5 bases). CDR1 and CDR2 from the germline V gene are SEHNR and FQNEAQ (reference sequence). Trimming cost V 6 bases and J 2 bases, with 13 bases left between them. CDR3 length: 14 amino acids. The CDR3 region is CASSPLGGNYGYTF. CDR3 nucleotides: TGTGCCAGCAGTCCCCTTGGGGGGAACTATGGCTACACCTTC. Together with reference TRBV7-9 and TRBJ1-2, the CDR3 gives the full variable domain: DTGVSQNPRHKITKRGQNVTFRCDPISEHNRLYWYRQTLGQGPEFLTYFQNEAQLEKSRLLSDRFSAERPKGSFSTLEIQRTEQGDSAMYLCASSPLGGNYGYTFGSGTRLTVV.

The chain is built from TRBV27 and TRBJ2-1; 7 bases agree with TRBD2. Trimming cost V 2 bases and J 9 bases; bases outside gene matches: 13. This CDR3 has 16 residues. Germline V gives CDR1 MNHEY, CDR2 SMNVEV (reference sequence). The CDR3 spells CASSLTDGRTSREQFF. DNA of the CDR3: TGTGCCAGCAGTTTAACGGACGGGAGGACGTCCCGTGAGCAGTTCTTC.

The chain employs TRBV7-4 and TRBJ2-2; TRBD2 aligns across 13 bases. The CDR3 totals 18 residues. CDR1 and CDR2 (germline): SGHVT, SQSDAQ. V shed 2 bases, J shed 3 bases, and the junction held 6 bases outside the gene matches. CDR3 residues: CASSLTSGGAKDTGELFF. CDR3 in DNA: TGTGCCAGCAGCTTAACTAGCGGGGGGGCCAAGGACACCGGGGAGCTGTTTTTT. Full variable domain (outside the CDR3, taken from reference TRBV7-4 and TRBJ2-2): GAGVSQSPRYKVAKRGRDVALRCDSISGHVTLYWYRQTLGQGSEVLTYSQSDAQRDKSGRPSGRFSAERPERSVSTLKIQRTEQGDSAVYLCASSLTSGGAKDTGELFFGEGSRLTVL.

A single count supports this clone. V usage is TRBV7-3 and J usage is TRBJ1-3; possible D gene TRBD1, 6 bases. There are 14 residues in the CDR3. V lost 6 bases to trimming and J lost 0 bases, with 9 bases between them. The V gene's germline CDR1 is SGHTA and CDR2 FQGTGA. The CDR3 loop is CASRTDSSGNTIYF. DNA of the CDR3: TGTGCCAGCAGGACGGACAGCTCTGGAAACACCATATATTTT.

This clone was detected only once. The genes are TRBV5-1 and TRBJ1-1; D not resolved. Per germline, CDR1 SGHRS and CDR2 YFSETQ. V dropped 3 bases and J dropped 3 bases, with 12 bases sitting between them. The CDR3 loop spans 14 amino acids. CDR3 loop: CASSSGTPHTEAFF. The CDR3 nucleotides are TGCGCCAGCAGCTCGGGTACACCTCACACTGAAGCTTTCTTT.

This clone was observed a few times. The chain uses TRBV2 and TRBJ1-2; D possibly corresponds to TRBD1 (5 bases). Germline CDR1 and CDR2: SNHLY and FYNNEI. The CDR3 is 15 amino acids. With 1 base removed from V and 4 bases from J, the gap between germline ends came to 13 bases. In DNA form, the CDR3 reads TGTGCCAGCAGTGAAGAGGCAGGGTGGGGCTATGGCTACACCTTC. Protein: CASSEEAGWGYGYTF.

The V and J genes are TRBV28 and TRBJ2-5, with TRBD2 matching over 8 bases. The DNA matches TRBJ2-7 better at its end, which makes the J call doubtful. This CDR3 region has 14 residues. Germline V lookup: CDR1 MDHEN, CDR2 SYDVKM. This CDR3 reads CASSSDGGGYEQYF. CDR3 nucleotide sequence: TGTGCCAGCAGCTCCGACGGGGGGGGCTACGAGCAGTACTTC.

The chain links TRBV19 to TRBJ2-7; TRBD1 aligns across 7 bases. The germline V gene has CDR1 LNHDA and CDR2 SQIVND (reference sequence). The V and J ends lost 1 base and 4 bases, in that order; junction bases with no gene match: 7. CDR3 length equals 15 residues. The CDR3 sequence is CASSIAAGGLYEQYF. The CDR3 nucleotides read TGTGCCAGTAGTATAGCGGCAGGGGGTCTGTACGAGCAGTACTTC. Full variable domain (remainder filled in from reference TRBV19 and TRBJ2-7): DGGITQSPKYLFRKEGQNVTLSCEQNLNHDAMYWYRQDPGQGLRLIYYSQIVNDFQKGDIAEGYSVSREKKESFPLTVTSAQKNPTAFYLCASSIAAGGLYEQYFGPGTRLTVT.

This clone has a single count. This rearrangement joins TRBV7-2 to TRBJ2-6, with unresolved D. The germline gives CDR1 SGHTA, CDR2 FQGNSA. The CDR3 runs 15 residues. Trimming cost V 2 bases and J 0 bases, with 5 bases left between them. The DNA for the CDR3 is TGTGCCAGCAGCTTATATGTCTCTGGGGCCAACGTCCTGACTTTC. Translated: CASSLYVSGANVLTF. The variable domain in full, with the rest retrieved from reference TRBV7-2 and TRBJ2-6, is GAGVSQSPSNKVTEKGKDVELRCDPISGHTALYWYRQSLGQGLEFLIYFQGNSAPDKSGLPSDRFSAERTGGSVSTLTIQRTQQEDSAVYLCASSLYVSGANVLTFGAGSRLTVL.

V and J are TRBV5-8 and TRBJ1-3, with no clear D. CDR1 and CDR2 (germline): SGHTS, YDEGEE. This CDR3 comprises 15 residues. V was clipped by 4 bases and J by 1 base, with 12 bases between them. The CDR3 loop reads CASSDSGGSGNTIYF. In DNA, the CDR3 is TGTGCCAGCAGCGACTCTGGCGGGTCTGGAAACACCATATATTTT.

The chain couples TRBV7-9 to TRBJ2-4; TRBD1 might be the D (6 bases). The CDR3 length is 18 residues. Trimming removed 3 bases at V and 0 bases at J, with 18 bases between. Germline V gene data show CDR1 as SEHNR and CDR2 as FQNEAQ (reference sequence). The CDR3 region is CASSLSPGQQIAKNIQYF. The CDR3 DNA reads as TGTGCCAGCAGCTTGAGCCCAGGACAGCAAATAGCCAAAAACATTCAGTACTTC. The whole variable domain, filled in from reference TRBV7-9 and TRBJ2-4, reads DTGVSQNPRHKITKRGQNVTFRCDPISEHNRLYWYRQTLGQGPEFLTYFQNEAQLEKSRLLSDRFSAERPKGSFSTLEIQRTEQGDSAMYLCASSLSPGQQIAKNIQYFGAGTRLSVL.